This T cell receptor beta chain was sequenced in a study of cytomegalovirus exposure and HLA in healthy donors. It was with 60 Vbeta and 13 Jbeta primers that the PCR ran. The table came from immunoSEQ multiplex PCR; TCRdb's copy has only in-frame clones and leaves some out. The sample table includes 200,000 to 250,000 clones. General study results and limits: A later analysis found common viral pathogens apparently linked to several of the most significant clusters.

Germline assignment: CDR1 SGHVS and CDR2 FNYEAQ. The V and J ends lost 4 bases and 4 bases, in that order; junction bases with no gene match: 8. CDR3 size: 15 residues. Regarding this clone: Its antigen remains unknown.

The rearrangement links TRBV7-6 to TRBJ2-7, with 9 bases matching TRBD1. Sequencing was carried out using PBMCs. The source of this sequence is a girl aged 2-10 years in good health and CMV-seropositive. CDR3 DNA sequence: TGTGCCAGCAGCTCGGTACAGGGGGCGCGGTACGAGCAGTACTTC. Protein sequence: CASSSVQGARYEQYF.